These 25 T cell receptor beta chains came from one sample sequenced in a study of OX40 agonist ivuxolimab in advanced cancers. The protocol was immunoSEQ multiplex PCR, while the TCRdb copy is restricted to in-frame clones and leaves out a portion. The sample yields around 79,000 clones, roughly nine tenths seen once. The starting material was CD4+ or CD8+ T cells sorted from blood, obtained in a trial of the OX40 agonist ivuxolimab. The receptors come from an adult with an advanced solid tumor such as melanoma, head and neck, liver or kidney cancer.

The rearrangement joins TRBV4-1 to TRBJ1-1; D gene unclear. V lost 6 bases, J lost 0 bases, and 11 bases lay in between. Germline values: CDR1 MGHRA, CDR2 YSYEKL. The CDR3 totals 14 residues. For the CDR3, the DNA is TGCGCCAGCAGTCCCCCTGGCATGAACACTGAAGCTTTCTTT. Its protein product is CASSPPGMNTEAFF.

The chain couples TRBV28 to TRBJ2-7, with D unclear. V dropped 3 bases and J dropped 2 bases, with 11 bases sitting between them. The CDR3 has 14 amino acids. CDR1 is MDHEN, CDR2 SYDVKM, per germline. CDR3 in amino acids: CASSFRTVPYEQYF. DNA of the CDR3: TGTGCCAGCAGTTTTCGGACGGTCCCCTACGAGCAGTACTTC.

The V gene is TRBV30, the J gene TRBJ1-5; D gene unclear. V was pared by 3 bases and J by 9 bases, with 12 bases between. The CDR3 totals 12 residues. CDR1 and CDR2 from the germline V gene are GTSNPN and SVGIG (reference sequence). The DNA of the CDR3 is TGTGCCTGGAGCAAGGCCCCAGGGCCCCAGCATTTT. It translates to CAWSKAPGPQHF.

This chain joins TRBV7-9 and TRBJ1-4, with D perhaps matching TRBD1 (5 bases). From germline, CDR1 is SEHNR and CDR2 FQNEAQ (reference sequence). CDR3 length: 17 residues. V lost 0 bases and J lost 0, with 11 bases in between. CDR3 sequence: CASSLAGQGATNEKLFF. CDR3 sequence (DNA): TGTGCCAGCAGCTTAGCGGGGCAGGGTGCAACTAATGAAAAACTGTTTTTT. Combining the CDR3 with reference TRBV7-9 and TRBJ1-4 gives the whole variable domain DTGVSQNPRHKITKRGQNVTFRCDPISEHNRLYWYRQTLGQGPEFLTYFQNEAQLEKSRLLSDRFSAERPKGSFSTLEIQRTEQGDSAMYLCASSLAGQGATNEKLFFGSGTQLSVL.

This chain connects TRBV6-6 to TRBJ2-7, with a tentative D call TRBD1 (5 bases). The CDR3 is 12 amino acids. With 6 bases removed from V and 4 bases from J, the gap between germline ends came to 10 bases. The germline V gene encodes CDR1 MNHNY and CDR2 SVGAGI (reference sequence). The CDR3 spells CASSRQTYEQYF. DNA for the CDR3: TGTGCCAGCAGCCGACAGACTTACGAGCAGTACTTC.

The CDR3 sequence is CASSPIGLVFLSGGNEQFF. CDR3 nucleotides: TGTGCCAGCTCACCTATCGGGCTAGTATTTCTGAGTGGTGGCAATGAGCAGTTCTTC. The chain links TRBV18 to TRBJ2-1; no definite D call. The CDR3 covers 19 residues. CDR1 and CDR2 (germline): KGHSH, LQKENI. V lost 3 bases, J lost 6 bases, and 27 bases lay in between.

This clone was detected a few times. V is TRBV30 and J is TRBJ1-1; D call uncertain. The V gene's germline CDR1 is GTSNPN and CDR2 SVGIG (reference sequence). This CDR3 has 10 amino acids. The V end was cut by 1 base, the J end by 11 bases, with 8 bases between. The CDR3 loop is CAWSGYRAFF. For the CDR3, the DNA is TGTGCCTGGAGTGGCTACCGGGCTTTCTTT.

The rearrangement uses TRBV12-2 and TRBJ2-7; TRBD2 reflects the table's D call only, with no check against the DNA. TRBV12-2 is classified as a pseudogene. This CDR3 is 19 amino acids long. Written as DNA, the CDR3 is TGTGCAAGTCGCTTCACCGGGACTAGCGGAGATCCCAGCTCCTACGAGCAGTACTTC. Translating gives CASRFTGTSGDPSSYEQYF.

J is TRBJ2-7 and V is TRBV4-1; weak D call: TRBD2 (6 bases). Germline V gene sequence: CDR1 MGHRA, CDR2 YSYEKL. The CDR3 is 15 amino acids. Trimming cost V 1 base and J 6 bases, with 16 bases left between them. In DNA form, the CDR3 reads TGCGCCAGCAGCCAAGTGCGGACTAATTTGGGCGAGCAGTACTTC. This codes for CASSQVRTNLGEQYF.

V is TRBV7-9 and J is TRBJ1-1; 8 bases match TRBD1. J lost 4 bases, V lost 9 bases, and 10 bases had no gene match. CDR3 size: 14 residues. Germline V gene lookup returns CDR1 SEHNR and CDR2 FQNEAQ (reference sequence). CDR3 residues: CASSGQGESTEAFF. The DNA of the CDR3 is TGTGCCAGTTCTGGACAGGGAGAGAGCACTGAAGCTTTCTTT.

The V and J genes are TRBV5-1 and TRBJ2-5; either TRBD1 or TRBD2 may supply D (6 bases each). V lost 4 bases and J lost 5, with 21 bases in between. In germline, CDR1 is SGHRS, CDR2 YFSETQ. The CDR3 has 16 residues. CDR3 nucleotide sequence: TGCGCCAGCAGCCCCCCTGATAGCAGGGGAGGCGAGACCCAGTACTTC. Encoded protein: CASSPPDSRGGETQYF.

The chain joins TRBV19 to TRBJ1-1; D call uncertain. Germline V lookup: CDR1 LNHDA, CDR2 SQIVND (reference sequence). V lost 0 bases, J lost 4 bases, and 9 bases lay in between. The CDR3 sequence is 14 residues long. This CDR3 reads CASSIDSVVTEAFF. CDR3 coding DNA: TGTGCCAGTAGTATAGACAGCGTAGTCACTGAAGCTTTCTTT.

This chain links TRBV11-3 with TRBJ2-3; tentative D call: TRBD2 (6 bases). Trimming took 7 bases from V and 4 from J, leaving 21 bases between them. Germline values: CDR1 SGHNT, CDR2 YENEEA. The CDR3 is 16 residues long. In nucleotides, the CDR3 is TGTGCCAGCACCAGAACCGGGGGTGGCGGCGCAGATACGCAGTATTTT. Its translation: CASTRTGGGGADTQYF.

This chain joins TRBV27 and TRBJ2-2; TRBD2 aligns across 10 bases. With 4 bases clipped from V and 7 bases from J, the junction kept 9 bases outside the gene matches. The germline V gene has CDR1 MNHEY and CDR2 SMNVEV (reference sequence). This CDR3 is built from 16 residues. CDR3 sequence (DNA): TGTGCCAGCAGTTCCCTAGCGGGAGTAACTATCGGGGAGCTGTTTTTT. This translates into CASSSLAGVTIGELFF.

J is TRBJ2-7 and V is TRBV5-1; D is undetermined. Per germline, CDR1 SGHRS and CDR2 YFSETQ. CDR3 size: 13 residues. V was trimmed by 0 bases and J by 5 bases, leaving 9 bases between them. CDR3 DNA sequence: TGCGCCAGCAGCTTGGACTACCGCGACGAGCAGTACTTC. It is translated as CASSLDYRDEQYF.

This chain joins TRBV6-6 and TRBJ2-7, with D hard to call. The CDR3 sequence is 16 residues long. V was clipped by 0 bases and J by 3 bases, with 15 bases between them. In germline, CDR1 is MNHNY, CDR2 SVGAGI (reference sequence). This CDR3 is CASSYSISYLGYEQYF. The CDR3 region has the DNA TGTGCCAGCAGTTACTCGATCTCTTACCTTGGCTACGAGCAGTACTTC.

A single count supports this clone. J is TRBJ1-3 and V is TRBV4-3, with unresolved D. Trimming pared 1 base from V and 2 bases from J, leaving 9 bases between. In germline, CDR1 is LGHNA, CDR2 YSLEER. The CDR3 spans 15 residues. CDR3 in DNA: TGCGCCAGCAGCCAAGTTGCAGGAGCTGGAAACACCATATATTTT. Translation: CASSQVAGAGNTIYF.

Relative to its sample, this clone is large. The genes are TRBV11-2 and TRBJ2-1, with TRBD2 as a possible D gene (5 bases). Trimming took 2 bases from V and 8 from J, leaving 13 bases between them. This CDR3 spans 14 amino acids. Germline V gene sequence: CDR1 SGHAT, CDR2 FQNNGV. CDR3 region: CASSLSLVRDEQFF. Written as DNA, the CDR3 is TGTGCCAGCAGCTTATCACTAGTTAGAGATGAGCAGTTCTTC.

J is TRBJ2-3 and V is TRBV4-2; no clear D. CDR3 length equals 18 residues. Deletions cut 0 bases from V and 1 base from J, with 17 bases between. Looked up from germline, CDR1 is LGHNA and CDR2 is YNFKEQ. CDR3 region: CASSQEGYSHGGTDTQYF. The DNA of the CDR3 is TGTGCCAGCAGCCAAGAAGGCTACTCCCATGGGGGCACAGATACGCAGTATTTT.

V is TRBV28 and J is TRBJ1-5; D is uncertain. The CDR3 spans 16 residues. Germline-derived CDR1 and CDR2 are MDHEN and SYDVKM. The V gene lost 8 bases and the J gene lost 4 bases, with 21 bases spanning the gap. The CDR3 is CASSPADGAPNQPQHF. As DNA, the CDR3 is TGTGCCAGCTCCCCAGCGGACGGTGCTCCTAATCAGCCCCAGCATTTT.

The chain links TRBV7-9 to TRBJ2-7, with TRBD1 as a possible D gene (6 bases). V was trimmed by 6 bases and J by 6 bases, leaving 12 bases between them. The length of the CDR3 is 12 residues. CDR1 and CDR2 (germline): SEHNR, FQNEAQ (reference sequence). DNA of the CDR3: TGTGCCAGCAGAAAAGGGGGTGGCGAGCAGTACTTC. Translating it yields CASRKGGGEQYF.

The chain has TRBV18 and TRBJ1-4, with a possible D match to TRBD1 (5 bases). The CDR3 contains 15 residues. CDR1 and CDR2 from the germline V gene are KGHSH and LQKENI. V shed 5 bases and J shed 0 bases, with 10 bases lying between them. CDR3 nucleotide sequence: TGTGCCAGCTCAGAACGGACAACAACTAATGAAAAACTGTTTTTT. Translated: CASSERTTTNEKLFF. Looking up the rest from reference TRBV18 and TRBJ1-4 gives the full variable domain: NAGVMQNPRHLVRRRGQEARLRCSPMKGHSHVYWYRQLPEEGLKFMVYLQKENIIDESGMPKERFSAEFPKEGPSILRIQQVVRGDSAAYFCASSERTTTNEKLFFGSGTQLSVL.

The genes are TRBV4-2 and TRBJ2-6; the D is unclear. The ends were cut back, 8 bases at V and 0 bases at J, with 8 bases in the middle. The CDR3 contains 14 residues. CDR1 is LGHNA and CDR2 is YNFKEQ in the germline V gene. The CDR3 loop reads CASGSNSGANVLTF. Written as DNA, the CDR3 is TGTGCCAGCGGGTCCAACTCTGGGGCCAACGTCCTGACTTTC.

The chain couples TRBV5-1 to TRBJ2-5; D uncertain. The V end was cut by 4 bases, the J end by 4 bases, with 11 bases between. Germline V lookup: CDR1 SGHRS, CDR2 YFSETQ. The CDR3 is 13 amino acids. This CDR3 is CASSTPGGETQYF. The CDR3 nucleotides are TGCGCCAGCAGCACGCCGGGTGGAGAGACCCAGTACTTC.

The DNA of the CDR3 is TGTGCCAGCAGCCCGGACGTCTACGGGGGCTACACCTTC. As protein: CASSPDVYGGYTF. The chain couples TRBV2 to TRBJ1-2; D call uncertain. Germline V lookup: CDR1 SNHLY, CDR2 FYNNEI. Trimming stripped 6 bases from V and 8 bases from J, with 16 bases between. This CDR3 comprises 13 residues.